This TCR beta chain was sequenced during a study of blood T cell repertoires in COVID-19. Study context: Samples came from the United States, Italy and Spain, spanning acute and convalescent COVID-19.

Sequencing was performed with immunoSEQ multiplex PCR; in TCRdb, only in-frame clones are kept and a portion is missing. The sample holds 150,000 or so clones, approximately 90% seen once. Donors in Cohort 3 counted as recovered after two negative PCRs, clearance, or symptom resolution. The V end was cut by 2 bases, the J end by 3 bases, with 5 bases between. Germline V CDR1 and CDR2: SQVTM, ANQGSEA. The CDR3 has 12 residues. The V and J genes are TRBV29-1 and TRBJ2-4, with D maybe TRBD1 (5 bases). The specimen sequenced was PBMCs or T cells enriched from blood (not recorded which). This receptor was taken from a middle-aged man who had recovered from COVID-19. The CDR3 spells CSVERGKNIQYF. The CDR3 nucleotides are TGCAGCGTTGAAAGGGGCAAAAACATTCAGTACTTC.